Presented here are 2 T cell receptor beta chains from one specimen sequenced in a study of blood T cell repertoires in COVID-19. Profiled with immunoSEQ multiplex PCR; TCRdb holds only in-frame clones, not every one. Of about 160,000 clones listed, approximately 90% are singletons. Sequenced: peripheral blood. The receptors originated from a man aged 50-60 years with acute or convalescent COVID-19.

The genes are TRBV6-4 and TRBJ1-6; 8 nucleotides line up with TRBD1. The CDR3 has 14 amino acids. V dropped 7 bases and J dropped 10; count of bases not matched to a gene: 9. Germline V gene sequence: CDR1 MRHNA, CDR2 SNTAGT. The CDR3, as DNA: TGTGCCAGCAAGGTCGACAGGGGTGGATCACCCCTCCACTTT. It translates to CASKVDRGGSPLHF.

V is TRBV29-1 and J is TRBJ2-7, with D maybe TRBD2 (5 bases). Between the trimmed V and J ends, which lost 1 base and 4 bases, there was a span of 17 bases. CDR3 size: 15 residues. Germline V gene lookup returns CDR1 SQVTM and CDR2 ANQGSEA. In nucleotides, the CDR3 is TGCAGCGTTGAAGTGGGAGCAGAGATGACTTACGAGCAGTACTTC. Translating it yields CSVEVGAEMTYEQYF.